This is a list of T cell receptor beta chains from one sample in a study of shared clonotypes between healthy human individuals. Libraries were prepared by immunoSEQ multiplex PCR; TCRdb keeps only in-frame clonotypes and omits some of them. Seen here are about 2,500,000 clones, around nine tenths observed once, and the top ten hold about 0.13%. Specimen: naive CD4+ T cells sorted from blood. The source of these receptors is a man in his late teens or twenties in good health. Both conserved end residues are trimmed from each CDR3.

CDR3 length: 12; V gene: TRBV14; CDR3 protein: ASSQAGSGNTIY
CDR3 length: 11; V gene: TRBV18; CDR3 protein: ASSPLAGVEQY
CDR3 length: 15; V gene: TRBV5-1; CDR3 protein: ASSLSPTGASTDTQY
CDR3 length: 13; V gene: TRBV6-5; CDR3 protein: ASGGLAGGPGEQY
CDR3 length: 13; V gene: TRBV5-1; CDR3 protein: ASSLADRGRETQY
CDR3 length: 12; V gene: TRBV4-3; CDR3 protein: ASSQDYGTSPLH
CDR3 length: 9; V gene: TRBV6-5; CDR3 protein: ASSRDTEAF
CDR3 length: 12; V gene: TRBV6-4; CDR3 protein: AKALAEIDQPQH
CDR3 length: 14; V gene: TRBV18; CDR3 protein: ASSPGAGPFQETQY
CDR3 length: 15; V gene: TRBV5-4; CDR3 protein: ASSTGQESSGANVLT
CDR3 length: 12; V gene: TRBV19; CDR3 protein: ASSKGGAKNIQY
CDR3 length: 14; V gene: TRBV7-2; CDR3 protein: ASSLPNRGQAGELF
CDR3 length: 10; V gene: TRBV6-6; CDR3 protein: ASSYSMDGYT
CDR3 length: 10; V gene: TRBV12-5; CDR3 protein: ASGTDSYEQY
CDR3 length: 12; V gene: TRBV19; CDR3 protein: ASSIGTPAGEQY
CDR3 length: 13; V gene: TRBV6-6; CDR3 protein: ASSYVGQGTGEQY
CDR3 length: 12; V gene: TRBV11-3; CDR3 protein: ASSRDGYSYEQY
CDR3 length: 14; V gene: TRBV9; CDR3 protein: ASSVGAGKGQDEQY
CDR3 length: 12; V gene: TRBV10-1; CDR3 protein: ASSKGHGAYEQY
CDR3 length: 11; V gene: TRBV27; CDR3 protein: ASSLEGGDGYT
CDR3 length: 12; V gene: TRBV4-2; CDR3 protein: ASSQVGVSYGYT
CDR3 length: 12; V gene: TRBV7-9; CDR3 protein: ASSLAREPYEQY
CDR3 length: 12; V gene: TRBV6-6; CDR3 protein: ASSYSGQIYEQY
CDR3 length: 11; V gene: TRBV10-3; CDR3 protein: AISGGGVTEAF
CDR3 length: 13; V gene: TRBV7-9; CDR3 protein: ALRLGQGRISEAF
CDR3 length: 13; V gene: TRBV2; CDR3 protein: ASSEQGPSNQPQH
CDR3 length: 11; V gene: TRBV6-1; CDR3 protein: ATGRTGDYEQY
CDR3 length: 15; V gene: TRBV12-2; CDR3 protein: ASRLVGGQQPPYGYT
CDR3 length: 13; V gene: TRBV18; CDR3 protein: ASSPPGQGSTEAF
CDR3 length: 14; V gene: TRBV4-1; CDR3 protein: ASSLGLANNYNEQF
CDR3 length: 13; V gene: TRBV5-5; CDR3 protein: ASSPTGTSNTEAF
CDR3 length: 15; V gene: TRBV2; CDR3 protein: ASSGLRSWTFTYEQY
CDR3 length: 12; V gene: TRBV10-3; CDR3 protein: AISEMLVGQPQH
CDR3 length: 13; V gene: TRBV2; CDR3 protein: ASSEWRATNEKLF
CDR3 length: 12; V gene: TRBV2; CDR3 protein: ASSVSGGNYGYT
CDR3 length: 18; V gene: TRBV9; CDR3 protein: ASSPSSPGGAVGSGNTIY
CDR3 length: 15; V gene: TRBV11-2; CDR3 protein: ASSSIRRDRPGDTQY
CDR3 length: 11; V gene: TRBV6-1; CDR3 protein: ASSQRGSDVLT
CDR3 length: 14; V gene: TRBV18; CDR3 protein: ASSPSSGLINSPLH
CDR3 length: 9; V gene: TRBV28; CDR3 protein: ASSLGRGQY
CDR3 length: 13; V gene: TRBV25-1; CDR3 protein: ASSRGLAGGETQY
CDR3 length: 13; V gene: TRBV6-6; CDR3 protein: ASAAQMGLNEKLF
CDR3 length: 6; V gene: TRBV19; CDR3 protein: RGGVVF
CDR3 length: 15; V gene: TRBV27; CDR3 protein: ASSFSAGTSGSNEQF
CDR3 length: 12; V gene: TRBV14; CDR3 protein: ASSQVFGTDTQY
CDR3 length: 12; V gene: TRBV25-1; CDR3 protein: ASSLLLAADTQY
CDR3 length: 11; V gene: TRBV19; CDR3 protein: ASSIGNTGELF
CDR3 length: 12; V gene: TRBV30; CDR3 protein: AWSADGSNSPLH